This T cell receptor (beta chain) derives from a study of control samples from healthy donors and cancer patients. Assay used: immunoSEQ multiplex PCR; TCRdb lists only in-frame clones, some missing. There are about 160,000 clones in the sample; approximately 90% occur only once, and roughly 0.7% lies in the top ten. This clone was observed a few times. The sequence derives from a woman aged 25 to 45 in good health. Sequenced input: blood.

The DNA for the CDR3 is TGTGCCAGCAGCTTGGTTGCTAGCGGGAGCTACGAGCAGTACTTC. It codes for CASSLVASGSYEQYF. The rearrangement uses TRBV5-5 and TRBJ2-7, with TRBD2 matching 10 bases. The CDR3 loop spans 15 amino acids. The junction had 3 bases not matched to a gene; V was cut back by 0 bases and J by 3 bases. Germline assignment: CDR1 SGHKS and CDR2 YYEKEE (reference sequence).